Below are 24 T cell receptor beta chains sequenced from a single sample in a study of T-cell reconstitution after alpha-beta-depleted transplantation in children. Preparation of the TCRbeta library involved a method that used unique molecular identifiers. TCRdb processed the PCR reads anew with MiXCR; each CDR3 protein has one entry. The sample includes 490,000 or so distinct CDR3 sequences, around 13% of them seen just once. Sequencing was performed on PBMCs from the stem cell graft donor, taken from the stem cell graft. The source of these receptors is a human donor who donated a stem cell graft to a child with combined immunodeficiency.

The chain carries TRBV12-3 or TRBV12-4 and TRBJ2-7; 8 bases line up with TRBD1. This CDR3 has 15 amino acids. V was pared by 5 bases and J by 3 bases, with 9 bases of the junction left unmatched. The CDR3 region is CASSAYGTGVYEQYF. The CDR3 nucleotides are TGTGCCAGCAGTGCATACGGGACAGGCGTCTACGAGCAGTACTTC.

This clonotype has only a few counts. This rearrangement joins TRBV7-2 to TRBJ2-1, with 11 bases lining up with TRBD2. Germline CDR1 SGHTA, CDR2 FQGNSA. This CDR3 comprises 17 residues. Unmatched junction bases numbered 7, after V lost 2 bases and J lost 4 bases. CDR3 residues: CASSLCPGLAVYNEQFF. The CDR3 nucleotides are TGTGCCAGCAGCTTATGCCCGGGACTAGCGGTATACAATGAGCAGTTCTTC.

This clonotype was recorded a few times. The chain has TRBV6-2 or TRBV6-3 and TRBJ2-5, with 12 bases aligning to TRBD2. This CDR3 spans 19 amino acids. V was pared by 2 bases and J by 4 bases, with 14 bases of the junction left unmatched. Germline CDR1 is MNHEY and CDR2 is SVGEGT. As DNA, the CDR3 is TGTGCCAGCAGTTACACTTTGCCGGTACTAGCGGGAGGACCAGAGACCCAGTACTTC. Its translation: CASSYTLPVLAGGPETQYF.

The CDR3 DNA reads as TGCAGTGCCCCTGGGACTAGCGGGAGTCCAGATACGCAGTATTTT. This gives the protein CSAPGTSGSPDTQYF. V usage is TRBV20-1 and J usage is TRBJ2-3, with 14 positions matching TRBD2. The junction had 6 bases not matched to a gene; V was cut back by 6 bases and J by 4 bases. The CDR3 is 15 amino acids. Looked up from germline, CDR1 is DFQATT and CDR2 is SNEGSKA (reference sequence).

This clonotype was recorded many times. V and J are TRBV6-2 or TRBV6-3 and TRBJ2-6; D not certain. V was pared by 5 bases and J by 0 bases, with 8 bases between. Germline lookup yields CDR1 MNHEY and CDR2 SVGEGT. The CDR3 contains 15 residues. The CDR3 protein is CASSEDGSGANVLTF. CDR3 DNA sequence: TGTGCCAGCAGTGAGGACGGCTCTGGGGCCAACGTCCTGACTTTC.

This clonotype was observed a few times. CDR3 amino acids: CASSLNRQGGNQPQHF. CDR3 DNA sequence: TGTGCCAGCAGCTTAAACCGCCAGGGTGGCAATCAGCCCCAGCATTTT. The chain is built from TRBV7-2 and TRBJ1-5, with a possible D match to TRBD1 (5 bases). The CDR3 runs to 16 residues. V was trimmed by 2 bases and J by 2 bases, leaving 13 bases between them. The germline V gene has CDR1 SGHTA and CDR2 FQGNSA.

This chain connects TRBV12-3 or TRBV12-4 to TRBJ2-3, with TRBD2 identical over 9 bases. J gave up 6 bases and V 5 bases, and 18 bases lay outside the gene matches. The CDR3 totals 18 residues. CDR3 nucleotides: TGTGCCAGCAGTACGACCCCGGGACTAGCTGGGTGGGTGGATACGCAGTATTTT. This translates into CASSTTPGLAGWVDTQYF.

There are many counts of this clonotype. V gene TRBV6-4 combines with J gene TRBJ2-3; the D is unclear. CDR3 length: 15 residues. CDR1 MRHNA and CDR2 SNTAGT come from the germline V gene. Trimming pared 2 bases from V and 0 bases from J, leaving 9 bases between. The CDR3 loop is CASSDGPESTDTQYF. In DNA, the CDR3 is TGTGCCAGCAGTGACGGACCCGAGAGCACAGATACGCAGTATTTT.

Concerning this clonotype: One end of the junction varies from germline; a read error may be responsible. The chain combines TRBV24-1 with TRBJ2-6; D not certain. Germline CDR1 is KGHDR and CDR2 is SFDVKD. This CDR3 has 17 residues. CDR3 in DNA: TGTGCCACCAGTGGTTTGACGCCTGCGCTCGGGGCCAACGTCCTGACTTTC. Translated, it gives CATSGLTPALGANVLTF.

This clonotype was seen many times. The rearrangement joins TRBV12-3 or TRBV12-4 to TRBJ1-6; no firm D call. The CDR3 consists of 14 residues. Trimming removed 4 bases from V and 5 bases from J, with 9 bases in between. The CDR3 DNA sequence: TGTGCCAGCAGTTGGGGTATGAATAATTCACCCCTCCACTTT. The encoded protein is CASSWGMNNSPLHF.

This clonotype appeared a few times. The V gene is TRBV20-1, the J gene TRBJ2-7; the match to TRBD2 covers 10 bases. The CDR3 has 16 residues. Trimming removed 1 base from V and 0 bases from J; junction bases left unmatched: 6. Germline V gives CDR1 DFQATT, CDR2 SNEGSKA (reference sequence). CDR3 bases: TGCAGTGCTAGAGGAACCGGGACTAGCGACTCCTACGAGCAGTACTTC. Translated, it gives CSARGTGTSDSYEQYF.

This clonotype was detected many times. V and J are TRBV30 and TRBJ2-7; the D gene is possibly TRBD1 (5 bases). In germline, CDR1 is GTSNPN, CDR2 SVGIG (reference sequence). This CDR3 has 11 amino acids. Trimming pared 5 bases from V and 1 base from J, leaving 6 bases between. CDR3: CAWRQSYEQYF. The CDR3 DNA reads TGTGCCTGGCGACAGTCCTACGAGCAGTACTTC. Full variable domain (outside the CDR3, taken from reference TRBV30 and TRBJ2-7): SQTIHQWPATLVQPVGSPLSLECTVEGTSNPNLYWYRQAAGRGLQLLFYSVGIGQISSEVPQNLSASRPQDRQFILSSKKLLLSDSGFYLCAWRQSYEQYFGPGTRLTVT.

The chain carries TRBV28 and TRBJ2-3; no definite D call. CDR3 length: 13 residues. Germline V gene lookup returns CDR1 MDHEN and CDR2 SYDVKM. CDR3 sequence: CCSAIKPTDTQYF. CDR3 DNA: TGTTGCTCGGCCATAAAGCCCACAGATACGCAGTATTTT. Full variable domain (remainder filled in from reference TRBV28 and TRBJ2-3): DVKVTQSSRYLVKRTGEKVFLECVQDMDHENMFWYRQDPGLGLRLIYFSYDVKMKEKGDIPEGYSVSREKKERFSLILESASTNQTSMYLCCSAIKPTDTQYFGPGTRLTVL.

Many counts were recorded for this clonotype. V gene TRBV12-3 or TRBV12-4 combines with J gene TRBJ2-3; D remains ambiguous. The CDR3 has 11 residues. The ends were cut back, 6 bases at V and 5 bases at J, with 6 bases in the middle. DNA for the CDR3: TGTGCCAGCAGAAACGGAGATACGCAGTATTTT. Protein: CASRNGDTQYF.

The table lists this clonotype with a few counts. The rearrangement links TRBV20-1 to TRBJ1-1, with D possibly being TRBD1 (5 bases). The CDR3 consists of 14 residues. CDR1 and CDR2 (germline): DFQATT, SNEGSKA (reference sequence). Between the trimmed V and J ends, which lost 0 bases and 3 bases, there was a span of 11 bases. CDR3 sequence: CSAREAGSDTEAFF. CDR3 in DNA: TGCAGTGCTAGAGAGGCAGGGTCGGACACTGAAGCTTTCTTT.

This clonotype was seen at least ten times. The V call is TRBV12-3 or TRBV12-4, the J call TRBJ1-1; possibly TRBD1 for D (5 bases). The length of the CDR3 is 15 residues. The V and J ends lost 5 bases and 5 bases respectively, with 18 bases between them. The chain's CDR3 is CASSGSRAGETEAFF. The CDR3 DNA is TGTGCCAGCAGTGGAAGCAGGGCCGGGGAGACTGAAGCTTTCTTT.

The V call is TRBV28, the J call TRBJ1-2, with 7 bases aligning to TRBD1. The CDR3 length is 13 residues. Trimming cost V 2 bases and J 4 bases; bases outside gene matches: 1. Germline V gives CDR1 MDHEN, CDR2 SYDVKM. CDR3 in DNA: TGTGCCAGCAGTTTAGGACAGGCCTATGGCTACACCTTC. Translating gives CASSLGQAYGYTF.

This clonotype was observed a handful of times. The chain has TRBV9 and TRBJ1-2; perhaps TRBD1 as D (6 bases). The CDR3 runs to 14 residues. Deletions cut 0 bases from V and 6 bases from J, with 12 bases between. In germline, CDR1 is SGDLS, CDR2 YYNGEE. In DNA form, the CDR3 reads TGTGCCAGCAGCGTAGATGCAGGGGTCGATGGCTACACCTTC. It specifies CASSVDAGVDGYTF. Filled out from reference TRBV9 and TRBJ1-2, the complete variable domain reads DSGVTQTPKHLITATGQRVTLRCSPRSGDLSVYWYQQSLDQGLQFLIQYYNGEERAKGNILERFSAQQFPDLHSELNLSSLELGDSALYFCASSVDAGVDGYTFGSGTRLTVV.

The chain couples TRBV20-1 to TRBJ1-1, with D unresolved. V gave up 3 bases and J gave up 5 bases, with 13 bases separating them. Germline values: CDR1 DFQATT, CDR2 SNEGSKA (reference sequence). The CDR3 sequence is 13 residues long. DNA of the CDR3: TGCAGTGCTAGCGTGGTAGGGAGGACTGAAGCTTTCTTT. Translation: CSASVVGRTEAFF.

This clonotype was seen ten or more times. J is TRBJ2-3 and V is TRBV7-2; 7 bases are a match to TRBD2. Germline CDR1 and CDR2: SGHTA and FQGNSA. V gave up 5 bases and J gave up 6 bases; unmatched junction bases: 11. The CDR3 loop spans 15 amino acids. Here the CDR3 reads CASSTSGLPNDTQYF. For the CDR3, the DNA is TGTGCCAGCAGCACGTCGGGACTACCAAACGATACGCAGTATTTT. Supplemented by reference TRBV7-2 and TRBJ2-3, the full variable domain reads GAGVSQSPSNKVTEKGKDVELRCDPISGHTALYWYRQSLGQGLEFLIYFQGNSAPDKSGLPSDRFSAERTGGSVSTLTIQRTQQEDSAVYLCASSTSGLPNDTQYFGPGTRLTVL.

The chain combines TRBV20-1 with TRBJ2-3; D may be TRBD2 (7 bases). Trimming removed 3 bases at V and 3 bases at J, with 16 bases between. CDR1 and CDR2 (germline): DFQATT, SNEGSKA (reference sequence). The CDR3 loop spans 15 amino acids. The CDR3 region has the DNA TGCAGTGCTAGCGGAGGGGGGGAAAGAACAGATACGCAGTATTTT. Translating gives CSASGGGERTDTQYF.

This clonotype showed up many times. The J gene is TRBJ2-7, the V gene TRBV12-3 or TRBV12-4, with a weak D call TRBD1 (7 bases). Between the trimmed V and J ends, which lost 0 bases and 5 bases, there was a span of 17 bases. The CDR3 contains 16 residues. DNA of the CDR3: TGTGCCAGCAGTTTAGCGTTCCGACAGGGACTGGACGAGCAGTACTTC. It specifies CASSLAFRQGLDEQYF.

This clonotype was recorded many times. V gene TRBV12-3 or TRBV12-4 combines with J gene TRBJ2-5; 9 nucleotides align to TRBD2. V was pared by 6 bases and J by 5 bases, with 4 bases of the junction left unmatched. The CDR3 sequence is 13 residues long. The CDR3: CASRIAGEETQYF. For the CDR3, the DNA is TGTGCCAGCAGGATAGCGGGAGAGGAGACCCAGTACTTC.

This clonotype was picked up a small number of times. This chain connects TRBV7-9 to TRBJ2-3; D remains ambiguous. From germline, CDR1 is SEHNR and CDR2 FQNEAQ (reference sequence). This CDR3 is 15 amino acids long. V shed 5 bases and J shed 0 bases, with 12 bases lying between them. The CDR3 DNA sequence: TGTGCCAGCAGCGCCCTCGGCGGAAGCACAGATACGCAGTATTTT. The encoded protein is CASSALGGSTDTQYF.